The source of this T cell receptor (beta chain) is a study of shared clonotypes between healthy human individuals. This CDR3 has 16 residues. The V end was cut by 4 bases, the J end by 0 bases, with 16 bases between. Germline assignment: CDR1 GTSNPN and CDR2 SVGIG (reference sequence). As defined, naive CD8 cells were CD45RO-negative and positively selected for CCR7, with terminally differentiated effector memory CD45RA+ cells excluded. Authors' analysis steps: Quality scores were absent from the junction-only immunoSEQ sequences, so filtering differed. Data came from immunoSEQ multiplex PCR; TCRdb stores just in-frame clones and leaves some out. V and J calls plus clone size are reproduced from that table; the DNA served to infer D and trimming. The sample has some 2 million clones, about 94% seen once; the top ten hold around 1.1%.

This rearrangement joins TRBV30 to TRBJ2-1, with D possibly being TRBD1 (5 bases). The receptor was derived from a man younger than 35 in good health. What was sequenced was naive CD8+ T cells sorted from blood. The CDR3 nucleotides are TGTGCCTGGATGACAGAGACTTATAGCTCCTACAATGAGCAGTTCTTC. Translation gives CAWMTETYSSYNEQFF.